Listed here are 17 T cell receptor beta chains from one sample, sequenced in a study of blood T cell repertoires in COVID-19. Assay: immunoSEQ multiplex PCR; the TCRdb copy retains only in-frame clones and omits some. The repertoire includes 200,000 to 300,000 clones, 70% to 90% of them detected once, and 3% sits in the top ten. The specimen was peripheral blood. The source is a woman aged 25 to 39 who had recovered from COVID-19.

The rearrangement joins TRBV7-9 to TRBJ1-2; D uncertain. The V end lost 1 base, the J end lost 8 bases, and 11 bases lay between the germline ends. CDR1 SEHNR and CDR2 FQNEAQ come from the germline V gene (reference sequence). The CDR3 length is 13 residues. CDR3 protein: CASSLVSGRGYTF. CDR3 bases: TGTGCCAGCAGCTTAGTTTCTGGGCGAGGCTACACCTTC.

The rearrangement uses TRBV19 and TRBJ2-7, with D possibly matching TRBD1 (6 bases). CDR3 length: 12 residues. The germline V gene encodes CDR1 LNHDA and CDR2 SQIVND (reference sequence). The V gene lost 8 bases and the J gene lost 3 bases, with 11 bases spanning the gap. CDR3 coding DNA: TGTGCCAGTGGCAAACAGGGCTACGAGCAGTACTTC. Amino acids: CASGKQGYEQYF.

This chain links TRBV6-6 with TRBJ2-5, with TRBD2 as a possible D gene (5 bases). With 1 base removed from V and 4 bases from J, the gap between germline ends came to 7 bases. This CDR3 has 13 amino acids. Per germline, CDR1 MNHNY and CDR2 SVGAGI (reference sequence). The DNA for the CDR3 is TGTGCCAGCAGTTACTTGGCGGGAGAGACCCAGTACTTC. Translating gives CASSYLAGETQYF.

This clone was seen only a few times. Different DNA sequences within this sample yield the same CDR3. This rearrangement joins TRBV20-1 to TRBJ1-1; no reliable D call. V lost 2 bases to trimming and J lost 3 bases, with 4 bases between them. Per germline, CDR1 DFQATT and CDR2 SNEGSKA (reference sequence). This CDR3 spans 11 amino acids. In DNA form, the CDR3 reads TGCAGTGCTAGACTTGACACTGAAGCTTTCTTT. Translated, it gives CSARLDTEAFF.

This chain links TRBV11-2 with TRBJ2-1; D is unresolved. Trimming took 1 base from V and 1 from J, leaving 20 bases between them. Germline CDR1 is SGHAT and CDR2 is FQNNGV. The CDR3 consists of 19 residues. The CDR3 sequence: CASSLGGTKSPSSYNEQFF. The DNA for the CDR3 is TGTGCCAGCAGCTTAGGTGGCACAAAGTCGCCCAGTTCCTACAATGAGCAGTTCTTC.

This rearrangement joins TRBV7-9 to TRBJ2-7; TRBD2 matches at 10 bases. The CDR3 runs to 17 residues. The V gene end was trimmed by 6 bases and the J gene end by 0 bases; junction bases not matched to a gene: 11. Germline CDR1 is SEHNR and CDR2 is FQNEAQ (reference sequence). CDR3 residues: CASSYIPLAGASYEQYF. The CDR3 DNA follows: TGTGCCAGCAGTTATATACCGCTAGCGGGGGCCTCCTACGAGCAGTACTTC.

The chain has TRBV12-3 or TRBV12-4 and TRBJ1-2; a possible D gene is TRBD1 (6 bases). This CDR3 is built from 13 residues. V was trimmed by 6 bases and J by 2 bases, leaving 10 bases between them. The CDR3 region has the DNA TGTGCCAGCAGGTCACAGGGAAACTATGGCTACACCTTC. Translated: CASRSQGNYGYTF.

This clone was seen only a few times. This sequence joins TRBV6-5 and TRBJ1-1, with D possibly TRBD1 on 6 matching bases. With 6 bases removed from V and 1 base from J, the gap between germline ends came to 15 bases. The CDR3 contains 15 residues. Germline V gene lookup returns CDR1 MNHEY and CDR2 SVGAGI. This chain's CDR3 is CASRARETGNTEAFF. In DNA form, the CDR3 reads TGTGCCAGCAGAGCCAGAGAGACAGGGAACACTGAAGCTTTCTTT.

The CDR3 region has the DNA TGTGCCAGCAGTTTGACACTTAGGAATTCACCCCTCCACTTT. Its protein is CASSLTLRNSPLHF. This sequence joins TRBV9 and TRBJ1-6, with unresolved D. Germline assignment: CDR1 SGDLS and CDR2 YYNGEE. V lost 5 bases to trimming and J lost 7 bases, with 13 bases between them. The CDR3 covers 14 residues.

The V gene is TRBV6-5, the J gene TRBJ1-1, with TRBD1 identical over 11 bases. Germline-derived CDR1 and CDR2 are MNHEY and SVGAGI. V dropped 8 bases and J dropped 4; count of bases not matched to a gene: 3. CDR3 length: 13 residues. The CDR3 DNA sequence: TGTGCCAGCTCCGGGACAGGGGGCACTGAAGCTTTCTTT. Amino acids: CASSGTGGTEAFF.

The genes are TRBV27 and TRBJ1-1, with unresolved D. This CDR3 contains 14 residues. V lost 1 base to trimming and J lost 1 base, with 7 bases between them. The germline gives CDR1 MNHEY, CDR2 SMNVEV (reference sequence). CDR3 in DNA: TGTGCCAGCAGTTTATTGCCCGGGAACACTGAAGCTTTCTTT. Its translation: CASSLLPGNTEAFF.

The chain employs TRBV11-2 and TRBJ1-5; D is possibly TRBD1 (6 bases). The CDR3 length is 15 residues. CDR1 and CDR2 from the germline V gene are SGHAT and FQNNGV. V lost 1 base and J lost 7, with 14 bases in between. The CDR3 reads CASSLVQGRNQPQHF. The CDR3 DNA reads TGTGCCAGCAGCTTAGTCCAGGGGCGGAACCAGCCCCAGCATTTT.

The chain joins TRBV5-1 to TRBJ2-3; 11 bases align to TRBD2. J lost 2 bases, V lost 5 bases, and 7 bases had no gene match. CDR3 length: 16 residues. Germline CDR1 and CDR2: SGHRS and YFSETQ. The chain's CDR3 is CASSLLAGGTTDTQYF. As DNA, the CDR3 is TGCGCCAGCAGTCTCCTAGCGGGGGGTACCACAGATACGCAGTATTTT.

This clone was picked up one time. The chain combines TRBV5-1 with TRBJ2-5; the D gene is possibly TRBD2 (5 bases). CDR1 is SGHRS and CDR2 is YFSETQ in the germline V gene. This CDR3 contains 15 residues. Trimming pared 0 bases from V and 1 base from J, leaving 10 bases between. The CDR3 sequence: CASSLGGPVQETQYF. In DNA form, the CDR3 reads TGCGCCAGCAGCTTGGGCGGGCCGGTCCAAGAGACCCAGTACTTC.

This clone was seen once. The CDR3 nucleotides read TGCGCCAGCAGGGGGCCCGAGGACACTGAAGCTTTCTTT. Translated, it gives CASRGPEDTEAFF. V and J are TRBV5-1 and TRBJ1-1, with D possibly being TRBD1 (5 bases). V was shortened by 5 bases and J by 3 bases, with 11 bases between the two germline ends. This CDR3 has 13 residues. In germline, CDR1 is SGHRS, CDR2 YFSETQ.

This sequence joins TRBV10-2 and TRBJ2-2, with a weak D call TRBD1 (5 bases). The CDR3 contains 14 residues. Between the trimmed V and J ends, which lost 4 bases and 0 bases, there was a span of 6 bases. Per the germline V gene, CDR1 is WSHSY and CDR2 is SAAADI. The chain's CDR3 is CASSGGPNTGELFF. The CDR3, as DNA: TGCGCCAGCAGTGGGGGCCCGAACACCGGGGAGCTGTTTTTT.

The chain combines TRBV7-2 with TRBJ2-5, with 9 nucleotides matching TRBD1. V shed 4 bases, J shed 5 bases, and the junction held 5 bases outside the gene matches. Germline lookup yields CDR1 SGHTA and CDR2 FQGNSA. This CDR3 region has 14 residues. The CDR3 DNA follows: TGTGCCAGCAGCTCGGGACAGGGATGGGAGACCCAGTACTTC. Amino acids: CASSSGQGWETQYF.